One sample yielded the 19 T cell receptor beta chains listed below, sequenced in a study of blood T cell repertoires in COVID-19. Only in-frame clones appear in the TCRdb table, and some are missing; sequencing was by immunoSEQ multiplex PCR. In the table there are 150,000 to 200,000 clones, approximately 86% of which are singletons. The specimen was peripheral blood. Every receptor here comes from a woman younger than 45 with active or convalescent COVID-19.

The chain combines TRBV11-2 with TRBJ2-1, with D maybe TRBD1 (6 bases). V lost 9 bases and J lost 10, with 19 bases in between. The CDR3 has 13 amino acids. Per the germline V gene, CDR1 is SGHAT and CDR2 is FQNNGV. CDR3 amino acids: CASLSRDTEEQFF. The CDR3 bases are TGTGCCAGTCTGAGCCGGGACACAGAAGAGCAGTTCTTC.

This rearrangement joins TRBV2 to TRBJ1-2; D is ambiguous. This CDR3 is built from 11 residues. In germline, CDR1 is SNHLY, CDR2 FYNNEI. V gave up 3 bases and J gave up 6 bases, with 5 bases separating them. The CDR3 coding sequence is TGTGCCAGCAGTGATACGGATGGCTACACCTTC. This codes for CASSDTDGYTF.

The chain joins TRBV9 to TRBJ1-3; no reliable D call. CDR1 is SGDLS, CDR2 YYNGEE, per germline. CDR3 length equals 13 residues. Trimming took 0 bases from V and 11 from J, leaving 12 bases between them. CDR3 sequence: CASSVGAHIPIYF. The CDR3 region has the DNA TGTGCCAGCAGCGTAGGGGCCCACATCCCCATATATTTT.

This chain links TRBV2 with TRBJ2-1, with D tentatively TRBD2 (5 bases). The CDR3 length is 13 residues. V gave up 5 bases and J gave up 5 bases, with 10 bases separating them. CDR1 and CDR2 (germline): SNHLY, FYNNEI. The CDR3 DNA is TGTGCCAGCAGTTTGACTATTCACAATGAGCAGTTCTTC. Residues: CASSLTIHNEQFF. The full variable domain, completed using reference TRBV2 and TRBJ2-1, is EPEVTQTPSHQVTQMGQEVILRCVPISNHLYFYWYRQILGQKVEFLVSFYNNEISEKSEIFDDQFSVERPDGSNFTLKIRSTKLEDSAMYFCASSLTIHNEQFFGPGTRLTVL.

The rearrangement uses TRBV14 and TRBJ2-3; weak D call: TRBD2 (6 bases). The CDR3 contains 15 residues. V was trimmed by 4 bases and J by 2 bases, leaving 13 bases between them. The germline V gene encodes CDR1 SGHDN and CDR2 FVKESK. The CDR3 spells CASSPVGLLTDTQYF. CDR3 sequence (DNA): TGTGCCAGCAGCCCGGTGGGACTCCTCACAGATACGCAGTATTTT.

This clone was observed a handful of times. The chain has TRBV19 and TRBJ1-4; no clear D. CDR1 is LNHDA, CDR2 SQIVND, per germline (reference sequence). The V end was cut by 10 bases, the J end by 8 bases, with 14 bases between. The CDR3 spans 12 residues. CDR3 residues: CATEAGKEKLFF. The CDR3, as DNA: TGTGCCACGGAGGCGGGGAAAGAAAAACTGTTTTTT.

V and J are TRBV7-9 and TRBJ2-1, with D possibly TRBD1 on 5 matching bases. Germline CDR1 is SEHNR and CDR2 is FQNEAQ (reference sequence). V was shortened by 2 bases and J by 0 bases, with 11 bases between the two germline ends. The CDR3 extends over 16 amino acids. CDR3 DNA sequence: TGTGCCAGCAGCTTACAGGGTTGGGGCTCCTACAATGAGCAGTTCTTC. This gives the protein CASSLQGWGSYNEQFF.

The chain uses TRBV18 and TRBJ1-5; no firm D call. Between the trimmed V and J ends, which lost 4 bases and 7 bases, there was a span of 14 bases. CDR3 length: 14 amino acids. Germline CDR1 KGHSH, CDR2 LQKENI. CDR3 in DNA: TGTGCCAGCTCACTACTGGGCTTTGGGCAGCCCCAGCATTTT. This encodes CASSLLGFGQPQHF.

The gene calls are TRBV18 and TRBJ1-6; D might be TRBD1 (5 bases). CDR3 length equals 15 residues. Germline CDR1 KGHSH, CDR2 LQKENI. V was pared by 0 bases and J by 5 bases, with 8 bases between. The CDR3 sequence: CASSPPGLNNSPLHF. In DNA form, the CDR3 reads TGTGCCAGCTCACCACCGGGACTGAATAATTCACCCCTCCACTTT.

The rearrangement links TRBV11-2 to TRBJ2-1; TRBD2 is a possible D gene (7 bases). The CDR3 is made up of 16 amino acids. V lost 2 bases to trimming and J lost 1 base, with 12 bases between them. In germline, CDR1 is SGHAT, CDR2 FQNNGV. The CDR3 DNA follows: TGTGCCAGCAGCTTACTAAAGGGGGGGTCCTACAATGAGCAGTTCTTC. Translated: CASSLLKGGSYNEQFF.

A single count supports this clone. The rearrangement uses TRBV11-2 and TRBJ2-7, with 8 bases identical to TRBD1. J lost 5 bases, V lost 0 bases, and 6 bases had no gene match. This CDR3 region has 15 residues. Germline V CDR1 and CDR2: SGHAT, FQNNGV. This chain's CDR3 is CASSLDRGLTNEQYF. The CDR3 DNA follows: TGTGCCAGCAGCTTAGACAGGGGGCTAACAAACGAGCAGTACTTC.

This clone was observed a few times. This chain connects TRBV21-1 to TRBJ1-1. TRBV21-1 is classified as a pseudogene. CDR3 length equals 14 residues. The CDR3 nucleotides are TGTGCCAGCAGCAAGGCTGCGGGGTGGGCTGAAGCTTTCTTT. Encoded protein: CASSKAAGWAEAFF.

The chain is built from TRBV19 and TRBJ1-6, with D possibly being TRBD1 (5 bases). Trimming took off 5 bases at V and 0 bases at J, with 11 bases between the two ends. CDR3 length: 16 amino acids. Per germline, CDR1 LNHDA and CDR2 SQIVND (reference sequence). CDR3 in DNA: TGTGCCAGTAGTCTGACAGCTACCTCCTATAATTCACCCCTCCACTTT. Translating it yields CASSLTATSYNSPLHF.

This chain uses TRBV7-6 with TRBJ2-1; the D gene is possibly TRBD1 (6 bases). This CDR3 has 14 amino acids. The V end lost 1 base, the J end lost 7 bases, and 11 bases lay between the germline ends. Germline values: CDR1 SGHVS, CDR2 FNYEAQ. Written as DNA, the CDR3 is TGTGCCAGCAGCTTAGTTAGGGGGATAAATGAGCAGTTCTTC. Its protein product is CASSLVRGINEQFF.

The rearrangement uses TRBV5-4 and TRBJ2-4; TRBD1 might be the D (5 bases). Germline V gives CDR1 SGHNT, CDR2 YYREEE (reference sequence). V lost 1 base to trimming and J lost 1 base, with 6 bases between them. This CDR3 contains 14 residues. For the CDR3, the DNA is TGTGCCAGCAGCTTGAGGGGTGCCAAAAACATTCAGTACTTC. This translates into CASSLRGAKNIQYF. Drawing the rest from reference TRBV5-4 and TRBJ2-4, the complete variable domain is ETGVTQSPTHLIKTRGQQVTLRCSSQSGHNTVSWYQQALGQGPQFIFQYYREEENGRGNFPPRFSGLQFPNYSSELNVNALELDDSALYLCASSLRGAKNIQYFGAGTRLSVL.

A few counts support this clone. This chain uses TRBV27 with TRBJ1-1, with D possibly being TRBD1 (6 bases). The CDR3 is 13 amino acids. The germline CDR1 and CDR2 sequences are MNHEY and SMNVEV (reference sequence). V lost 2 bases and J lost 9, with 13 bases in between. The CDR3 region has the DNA TGTGCCAGCAGTTTAAGCCGGGACACGCAAGCTTTCTTT. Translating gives CASSLSRDTQAFF.

The CDR3 is CASSQGLGTYEQYF. The DNA for the CDR3 is TGTGCCAGCAGCCAGGGTCTGGGCACCTACGAGCAGTACTTC. The V and J genes are TRBV14 and TRBJ2-7; D remains ambiguous. The germline CDR1 and CDR2 sequences are SGHDN and FVKESK. The CDR3 has 14 amino acids. Trimming removed 3 bases at V and 2 bases at J, with 11 bases between.

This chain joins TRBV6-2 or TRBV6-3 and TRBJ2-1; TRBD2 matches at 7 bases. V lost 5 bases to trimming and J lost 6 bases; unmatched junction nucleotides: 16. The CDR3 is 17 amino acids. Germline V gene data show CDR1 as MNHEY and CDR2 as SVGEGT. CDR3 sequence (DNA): TGTGCCAGCAGTGCCGGGGTATCTCGATGGGGGGGCAATGAGCAGTTCTTC. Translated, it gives CASSAGVSRWGGNEQFF.

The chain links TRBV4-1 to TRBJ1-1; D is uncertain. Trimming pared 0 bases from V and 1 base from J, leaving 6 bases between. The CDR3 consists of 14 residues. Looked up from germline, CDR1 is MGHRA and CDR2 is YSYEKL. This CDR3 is CASSQEGENTEAFF. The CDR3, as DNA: TGCGCCAGCAGCCAAGAGGGAGAGAACACTGAAGCTTTCTTT.